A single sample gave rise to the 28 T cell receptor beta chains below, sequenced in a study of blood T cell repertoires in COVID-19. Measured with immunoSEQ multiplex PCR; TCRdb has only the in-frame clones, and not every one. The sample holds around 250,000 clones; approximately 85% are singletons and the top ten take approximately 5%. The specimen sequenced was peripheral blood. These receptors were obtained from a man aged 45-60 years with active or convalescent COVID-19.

The CDR3 sequence is CASSLRQGDGYTF. As DNA, the CDR3 is TGTGCCAGCAGTTTGCGGCAGGGCGATGGCTACACCTTC. This chain links TRBV12-3 or TRBV12-4 with TRBJ1-2; possibly TRBD1 for D (5 bases). This CDR3 region has 13 residues. Trimming stripped 3 bases from V and 6 bases from J, with 11 bases between.

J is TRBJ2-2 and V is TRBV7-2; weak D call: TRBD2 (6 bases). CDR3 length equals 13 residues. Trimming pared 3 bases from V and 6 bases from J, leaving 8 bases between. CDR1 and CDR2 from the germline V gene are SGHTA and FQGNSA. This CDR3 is CASSFGTSGELFF. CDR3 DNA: TGTGCCAGCAGCTTTGGGACTTCCGGGGAGCTGTTTTTT.

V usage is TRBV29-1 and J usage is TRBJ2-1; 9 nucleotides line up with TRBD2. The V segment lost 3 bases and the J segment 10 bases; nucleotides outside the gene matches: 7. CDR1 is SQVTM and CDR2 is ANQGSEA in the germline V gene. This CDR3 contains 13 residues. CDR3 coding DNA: TGCAGCGTTGAGACTAGCGGTTTTCGGGAGCAGTTCTTC. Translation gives CSVETSGFREQFF.

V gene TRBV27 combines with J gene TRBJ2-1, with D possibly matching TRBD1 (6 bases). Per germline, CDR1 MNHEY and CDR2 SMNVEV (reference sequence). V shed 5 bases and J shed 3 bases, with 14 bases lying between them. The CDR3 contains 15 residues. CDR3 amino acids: CASSLQGPLYNEQFF. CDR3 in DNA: TGTGCCAGCAGTCTACAGGGACCCCTCTACAATGAGCAGTTCTTC.

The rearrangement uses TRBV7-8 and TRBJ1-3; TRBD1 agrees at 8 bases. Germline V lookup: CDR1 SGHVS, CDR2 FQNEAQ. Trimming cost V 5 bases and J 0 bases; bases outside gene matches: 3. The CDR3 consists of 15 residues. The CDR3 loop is CASSRGTGSGNTIYF. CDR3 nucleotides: TGTGCCAGCAGCCGAGGGACAGGCTCTGGAAACACCATATATTTT.

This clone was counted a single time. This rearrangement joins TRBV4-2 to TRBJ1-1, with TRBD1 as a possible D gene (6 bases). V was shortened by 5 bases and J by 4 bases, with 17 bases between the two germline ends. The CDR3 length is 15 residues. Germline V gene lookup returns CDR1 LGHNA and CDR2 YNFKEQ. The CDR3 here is CASSRRGGEGTEAFF. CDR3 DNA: TGTGCCAGCAGCAGACGAGGGGGAGAAGGCACTGAAGCTTTCTTT.

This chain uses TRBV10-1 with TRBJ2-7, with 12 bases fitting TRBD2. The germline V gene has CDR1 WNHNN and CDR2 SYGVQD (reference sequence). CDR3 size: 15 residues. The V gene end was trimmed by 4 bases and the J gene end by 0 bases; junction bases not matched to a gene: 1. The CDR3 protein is CASSVTSGSSYEQYF. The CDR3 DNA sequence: TGCGCCAGCAGTGTGACTAGCGGGAGCTCCTACGAGCAGTACTTC.

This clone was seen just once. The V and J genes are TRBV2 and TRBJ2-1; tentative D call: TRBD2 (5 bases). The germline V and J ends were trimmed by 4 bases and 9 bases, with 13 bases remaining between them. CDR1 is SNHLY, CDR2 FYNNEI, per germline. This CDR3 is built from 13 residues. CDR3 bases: TGTGCCAGCAGTGTTCAGAACCGGGGTGAGCAGTTCTTC. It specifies CASSVQNRGEQFF.

CDR3 amino acids: CATSDAERPGQGLYEQYF. The DNA of the CDR3 is TGTGCCACCAGTGACGCCGAGAGACCGGGACAGGGTCTCTACGAGCAGTACTTC. V gene TRBV24-1 combines with J gene TRBJ2-7; 9 bases agree with TRBD1. The V gene's germline CDR1 is KGHDR and CDR2 SFDVKD. This CDR3 has 18 residues. V was pared by 4 bases and J by 3 bases, with 15 bases of the junction left unmatched.

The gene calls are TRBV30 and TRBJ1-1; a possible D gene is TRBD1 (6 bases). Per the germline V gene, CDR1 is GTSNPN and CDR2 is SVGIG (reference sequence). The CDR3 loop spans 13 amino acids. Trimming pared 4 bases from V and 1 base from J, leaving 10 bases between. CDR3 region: CAWNGGPNTEAFF. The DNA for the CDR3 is TGTGCCTGGAACGGGGGGCCGAACACTGAAGCTTTCTTT.

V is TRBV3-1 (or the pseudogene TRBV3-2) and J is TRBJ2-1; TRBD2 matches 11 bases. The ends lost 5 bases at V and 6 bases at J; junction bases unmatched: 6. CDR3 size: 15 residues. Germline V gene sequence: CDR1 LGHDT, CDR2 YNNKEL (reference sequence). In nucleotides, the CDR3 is TGTGCCAGCAGCAAGACTAGCGGGAATTCCAATGAGCAGTTCTTC. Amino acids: CASSKTSGNSNEQFF.

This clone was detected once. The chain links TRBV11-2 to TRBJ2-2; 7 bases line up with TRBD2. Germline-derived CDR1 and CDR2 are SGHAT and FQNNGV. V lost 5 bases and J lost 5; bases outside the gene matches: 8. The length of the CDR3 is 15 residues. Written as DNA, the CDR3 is TGTGCCAGCAGCCTCGGGGGGTATGGAACCGGGGAGCTGTTTTTT. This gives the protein CASSLGGYGTGELFF.

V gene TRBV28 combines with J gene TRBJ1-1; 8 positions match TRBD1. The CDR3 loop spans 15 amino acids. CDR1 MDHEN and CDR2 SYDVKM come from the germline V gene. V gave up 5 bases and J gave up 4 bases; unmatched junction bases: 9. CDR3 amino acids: CASSPGQGEGTEAFF. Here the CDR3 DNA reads TGTGCCAGCAGTCCCGGACAGGGTGAAGGCACTGAAGCTTTCTTT.

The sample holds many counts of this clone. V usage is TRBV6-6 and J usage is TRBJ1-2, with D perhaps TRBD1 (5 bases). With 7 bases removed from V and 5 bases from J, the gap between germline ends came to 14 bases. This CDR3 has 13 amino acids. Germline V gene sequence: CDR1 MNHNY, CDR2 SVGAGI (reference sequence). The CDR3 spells CASMAGPPYGYTF. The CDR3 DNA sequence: TGTGCCAGCATGGCAGGGCCCCCTTATGGCTACACCTTC.

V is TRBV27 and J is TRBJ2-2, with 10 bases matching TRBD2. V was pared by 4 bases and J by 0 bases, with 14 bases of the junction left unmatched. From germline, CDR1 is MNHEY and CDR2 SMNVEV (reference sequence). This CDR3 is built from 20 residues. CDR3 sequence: CASSSPLDPAGGPNTGELFF. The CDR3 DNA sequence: TGTGCCAGCAGTTCCCCACTAGATCCAGCGGGAGGGCCGAACACCGGGGAGCTGTTTTTT.

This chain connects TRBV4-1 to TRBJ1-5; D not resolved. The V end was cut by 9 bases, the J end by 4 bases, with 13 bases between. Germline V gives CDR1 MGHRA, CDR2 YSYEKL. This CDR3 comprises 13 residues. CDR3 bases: TGCGCCAGTTCTTCCCGGGTAAATCAGCCCCAGCATTTT. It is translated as CASSSRVNQPQHF.

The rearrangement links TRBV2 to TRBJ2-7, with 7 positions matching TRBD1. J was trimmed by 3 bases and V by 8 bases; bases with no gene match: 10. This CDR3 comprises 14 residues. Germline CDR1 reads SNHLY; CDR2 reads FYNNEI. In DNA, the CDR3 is TGTGCCAGCCCACACCCTACAGGGGTCTACGAGCAGTACTTC. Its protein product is CASPHPTGVYEQYF.

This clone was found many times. The CDR3 loop is CASSPSGGYEQYF. CDR3 DNA sequence: TGTGCCAGCAGTCCCTCGGGGGGCTACGAGCAGTACTTC. The V gene is TRBV6-2 or TRBV6-3, the J gene TRBJ2-7; 7 positions match TRBD2. This CDR3 spans 13 amino acids. J was trimmed by 3 bases and V by 5 bases; bases with no gene match: 4. Per the germline V gene, CDR1 is MNHEY and CDR2 is SVGEGT.

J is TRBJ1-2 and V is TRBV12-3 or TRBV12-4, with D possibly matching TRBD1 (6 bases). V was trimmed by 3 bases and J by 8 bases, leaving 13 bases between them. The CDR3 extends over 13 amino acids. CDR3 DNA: TGTGCCAGCAGTTTTGGGGTCCAGGGGGGCTACACCTTC. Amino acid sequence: CASSFGVQGGYTF.

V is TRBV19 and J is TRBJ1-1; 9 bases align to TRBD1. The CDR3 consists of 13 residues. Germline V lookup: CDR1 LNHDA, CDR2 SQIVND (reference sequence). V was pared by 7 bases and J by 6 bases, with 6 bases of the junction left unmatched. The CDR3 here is CASTETGGAEAFF. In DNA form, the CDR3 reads TGTGCCAGTACCGAGACAGGGGGAGCTGAAGCTTTCTTT.

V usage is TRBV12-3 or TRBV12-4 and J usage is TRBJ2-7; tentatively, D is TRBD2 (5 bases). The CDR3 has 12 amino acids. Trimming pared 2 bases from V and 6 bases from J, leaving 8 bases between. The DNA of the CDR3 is TGTGCCAGCAGTTTATTCGCGGGCGAGCAGTACTTC. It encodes CASSLFAGEQYF.

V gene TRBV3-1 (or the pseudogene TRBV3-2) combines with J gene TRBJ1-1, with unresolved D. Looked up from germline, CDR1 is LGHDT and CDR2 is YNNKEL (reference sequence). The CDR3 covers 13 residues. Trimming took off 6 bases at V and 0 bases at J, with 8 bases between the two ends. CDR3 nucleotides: TGTGCCAGCAGGAAACAGCTGAACACTGAAGCTTTCTTT. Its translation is CASRKQLNTEAFF.

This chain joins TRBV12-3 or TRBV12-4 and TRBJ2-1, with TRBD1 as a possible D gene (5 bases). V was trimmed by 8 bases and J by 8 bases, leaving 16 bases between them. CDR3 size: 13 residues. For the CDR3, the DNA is TGTGCCAGCGTTGATGGGGCAGCCCATGAGCAGTTCTTC. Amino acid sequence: CASVDGAAHEQFF.

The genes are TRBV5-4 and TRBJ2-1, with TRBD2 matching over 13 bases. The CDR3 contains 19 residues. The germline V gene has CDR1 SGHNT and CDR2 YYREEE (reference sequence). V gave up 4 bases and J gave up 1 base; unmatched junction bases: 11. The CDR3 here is CASSMEGLAGVWSYNEQFF. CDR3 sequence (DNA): TGTGCCAGCAGCATGGAAGGACTAGCGGGAGTATGGTCCTACAATGAGCAGTTCTTC.

The CDR3 bases are TGTGCCAGCAGCCACCTCGGGACTAGCTACAATGAGCAGTTCTTC. Its protein product is CASSHLGTSYNEQFF. V gene TRBV3-1 (or the pseudogene TRBV3-2) combines with J gene TRBJ2-1, with 8 nucleotides matching TRBD2. In germline, CDR1 is LGHDT, CDR2 YNNKEL (reference sequence). V was pared by 3 bases and J by 3 bases, with 4 bases of the junction left unmatched. The CDR3 is 15 residues long.

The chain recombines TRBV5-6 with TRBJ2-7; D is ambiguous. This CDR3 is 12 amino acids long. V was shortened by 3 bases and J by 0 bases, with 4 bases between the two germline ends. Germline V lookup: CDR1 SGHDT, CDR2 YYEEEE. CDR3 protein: CASSSRSYEQYF. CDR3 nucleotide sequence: TGTGCCAGCAGCTCCCGCTCCTACGAGCAGTACTTC.

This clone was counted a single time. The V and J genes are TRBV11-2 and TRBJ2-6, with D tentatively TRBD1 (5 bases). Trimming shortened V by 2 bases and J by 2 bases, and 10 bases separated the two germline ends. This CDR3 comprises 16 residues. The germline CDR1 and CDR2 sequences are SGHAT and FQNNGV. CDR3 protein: CASSLYRGAGANVLTF. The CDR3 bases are TGTGCCAGCAGCTTATATAGGGGTGCTGGGGCCAACGTCCTGACTTTC.

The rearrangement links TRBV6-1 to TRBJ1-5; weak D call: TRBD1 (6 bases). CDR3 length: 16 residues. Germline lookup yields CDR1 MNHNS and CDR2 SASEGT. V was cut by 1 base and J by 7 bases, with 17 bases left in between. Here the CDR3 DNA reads TGTGCCAGCAGTGAAGAGGGGACAACCAACTGGCAGCCCCAGCATTTT. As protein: CASSEEGTTNWQPQHF.